This TCR beta chain is drawn from a study of CXCR3-negative and CXCR3-positive naive CD8 T cells. TRB cDNA was prepared as libraries by UMI-labeled 5' RACE. Reprocessing the 5' RACE reads, TCRdb reports a single entry for every CDR3 protein and omits DNA. This sample's clone table lists tens of thousands of distinct CDR3 sequences. Points from the study as a whole: CXCR3 expression partially decreased after cryopreservation; most assays used fresh PBMCs. Naive CXCR3-positive cells had TRB CDR3s more hydrophobic than those of CXCR3-negative naive cells.

Looked up from germline, CDR1 is MDHEN and CDR2 is SYDVKM. CDR3 length: 15 amino acids. A CD45RO-CCR7+CD27+CD95- phenotype identified naive CD8+ T cells. Concerning this clonotype itself: The antigen is undetermined.

The chain joins TRBV28 to TRBJ2-2; TCRdb's D gene call, TRBD2, goes unchecked for lack of DNA. Sequencing was done on a sample of naive CXCR3+ CD8+ T cells from blood. Subset in this sample: CD45RO-CCR7+CD27+CD95- naive CD8+ T cells expressing CXCR3 (TNR3+). This TCR was sampled from a human donor in good health. Some clones in this sample may be carry-over from other donors' samples. The CDR3: CASSPSGGYTGELFF.